The sequence of this TCR beta chain was determined in a study of T cell responses to AZD1222 COVID-19 vaccine. Study-wide background: The study pooled second doses at about 4 or about 12 weeks.

About this clone itself: Its antigen is as yet unknown.

The CDR3 has 15 residues. CDR1 and CDR2 (germline): MNHNS, SASEGT. V was trimmed by 2 bases and J by 6 bases, leaving 14 bases between them. Whole-study results and caveats: Baseline antibody screening turned up just a handful of seropositive AZD1222 recipients. Donors, mostly white British, included more females; clonal diversity was possibly underestimated.

The table came from immunoSEQ multiplex PCR; TCRdb's copy has only in-frame clones and leaves some out. The sample has more than 110,000 clones; 93% are singletons. The receptor's source is an adult in good health. The chain has TRBV6-1 and TRBJ2-1, with D unclear. The sample was peripheral blood, taken on day 0 of AZD1222 vaccination. CDR3 residues: CASSELDVVSNEQFF. CDR3 coding DNA: TGTGCCAGCAGTGAATTAGACGTCGTAAGCAATGAGCAGTTCTTC.